This is a list of T cell receptor beta chains from one sample in a study of blood T cell repertoires in COVID-19. Generated by immunoSEQ multiplex PCR, the TCRdb table keeps only in-frame clones and is missing some. The sample lists around 130,000 clones; 84% were seen once. Sequencing was performed on peripheral blood. The origin of the receptors is a man aged 60-69 years with acute or convalescent COVID-19. Both conserved end residues are part of each CDR3. Each record gives: V gene, clone size, J gene, D gene, CDR3 protein, CDR3 DNA. The D gene is left open where the match is weak. A row's size may be missing; if present it is once, few, many or a size class.

TRBV25-1,once,TRBJ1-2,TRBD1,CASSGRGRYGYTF,TGTGCCAGCAGTGGCAGGGGGCGTTATGGCTACACCTTC
TRBV9,few,TRBJ1-3,NA,CASSVGVGRPGNTIYF,TGTGCCAGCAGCGTAGGGGTGGGGCGACCTGGAAACACCATATATTTT
TRBV3-1/TRBV3-2,NA,TRBJ1-2,NA,CASSQDPVSYGYTF,TGTGCCAGCAGCCAAGATCCCGTCAGCTATGGCTACACCTTC
TRBV9,NA,TRBJ1-1,NA,CASSPWTANTEAFF,TGTGCCAGCAGCCCATGGACAGCGAACACTGAAGCTTTCTTT
TRBV18,NA,TRBJ1-2,NA,CASSPPAGPKYGYTF,TGTGCCAGCTCACCACCGGCAGGTCCTAAATATGGCTACACCTTC
TRBV5-6,NA,TRBJ1-2,TRBD1,CASSIGGQGINYGYTF,TGTGCCAGCAGCATTGGGGGACAGGGTATTAACTATGGCTACACCTTC
TRBV6-5,NA,TRBJ2-7,NA,CASSPRSGTQYF,TGTGCCAGCAGCCCACGGTCCGGGACTCAGTACTTC
TRBV5-1,NA,TRBJ2-1,NA,CASSLGGVSYNEQFF,TGCGCCAGCAGCTTGGGCGGGGTCTCCTACAATGAGCAGTTCTTC
TRBV5-1,NA,TRBJ2-5,TRBD1,CASSLEQGFWAEVPRETQYF,TGCGCCAGCAGCTTGGAACAGGGGTTTTGGGCGGAGGTCCCCCGAGAGACCCAGTACTTC
TRBV28,NA,TRBJ1-4,NA,CAVREPLPTNEKLFF,TGTGCCGTCCGGGAGCCCCTTCCAACTAATGAAAAACTGTTTTTT
TRBV2,NA,TRBJ1-1,NA,CASSDSLNTEAFF,TGTGCCAGCAGTGATAGCCTGAACACTGAAGCTTTCTTT
TRBV28,NA,TRBJ1-2,NA,CASSLFGSYGYTF,TGTGCCAGCAGTTTATTTGGGAGCTATGGCTACACCTTC
TRBV5-1,NA,TRBJ1-5,TRBD1,CASSVGQGSSQHF,TGCGCCAGCAGCGTGGGACAGGGTAGTTCCCAGCATTTT
TRBV2,NA,TRBJ2-3,NA,CASNPSRLNTQYF,TGTGCCAGCAATCCCTCCCGGTTGAATACGCAGTATTTT